Described below is a single T cell receptor beta chain sequence and its context. Its antigen is as yet unknown. The time point here: week 35, safety follow-up. The investigators gave 300 ug of mutant IDH1 20-mer peptide in each vaccine dose, together with topical imiquimod. These data are taken from a study of a mutant IDH1 vaccine in newly diagnosed glioma. Study results and caveats: The vaccine induced immune responses, and these occurred in roughly 95% of patients.

Clones were read by immunoSEQ multiplex PCR, and TCRdb kept only the in-frame ones, dropping some. The table lists fewer than 70,000 clones, around nine tenths of them singletons. The germline gives CDR1 MNHEY, CDR2 SMNVEV (reference sequence). The CDR3 length is 13 residues. With 4 bases removed from V and 4 bases from J, the gap between germline ends came to 8 bases. The sequenced sample was PBMCs, obtained from a glioma patient whose treatment included an IDH1 peptide vaccine. The sequence came from a young man with glioma. The V and J genes are TRBV27 and TRBJ2-1, with a possible D match to TRBD1 (5 bases). The chain's CDR3 is CASSSDRYNEQFF. CDR3 coding DNA: TGTGCCAGCAGTTCAGACAGATACAATGAGCAGTTCTTC.